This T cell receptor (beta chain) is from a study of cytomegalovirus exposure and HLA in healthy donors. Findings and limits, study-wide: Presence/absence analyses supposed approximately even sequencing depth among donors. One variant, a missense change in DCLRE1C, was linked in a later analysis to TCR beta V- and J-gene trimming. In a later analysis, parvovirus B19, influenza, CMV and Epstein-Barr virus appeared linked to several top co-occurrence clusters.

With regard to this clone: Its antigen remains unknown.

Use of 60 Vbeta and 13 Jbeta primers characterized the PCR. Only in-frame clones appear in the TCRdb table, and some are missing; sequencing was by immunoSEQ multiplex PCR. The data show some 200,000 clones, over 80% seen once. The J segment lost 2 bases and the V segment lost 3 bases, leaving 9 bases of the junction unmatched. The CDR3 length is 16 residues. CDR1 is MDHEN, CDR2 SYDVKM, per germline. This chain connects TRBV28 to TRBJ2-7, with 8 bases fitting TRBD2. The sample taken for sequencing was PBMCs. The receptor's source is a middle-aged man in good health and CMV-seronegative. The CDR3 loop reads CASSFSGGGIAYEQYF. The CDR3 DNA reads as TGTGCCAGCAGTTTTTCGGGAGGGGGTATCGCCTACGAGCAGTACTTC. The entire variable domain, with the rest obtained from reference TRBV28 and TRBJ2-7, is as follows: DVKVTQSSRYLVKRTGEKVFLECVQDMDHENMFWYRQDPGLGLRLIYFSYDVKMKEKGDIPEGYSVSREKKERFSLILESASTNQTSMYLCASSFSGGGIAYEQYFGPGTRLTVT.